The 20 T cell receptor beta chains in this list originate from one sample, sequenced in a study of T-cell memory formation after mild COVID-19 (dated by TCRdb to the early 2020s). The protocol used for the library was 5' RACE. The reads were generated on an Illumina NovaSeq 6000. In-frame beta chains were kept once TCRdb had trimmed the public reads at Q25 with fastp and called clones with MiXCR. Rows merge per CDR3 protein into single entries with the most common DNA and genes. The sample table shows roughly 580,000 distinct CDR3 sequences, and around 17% are seen once. Together, the top ten hold around 12% of the sample. Sequences were obtained from PBMCs or a T cell subset sorted from them (not recorded which). These receptors originate from an adult woman who had mild COVID-19 (a few samples of this study predate the infection). The sample titles of this study are shuffled in the database, so cell type and time point are left out; the donor was told from shared clones.

The sample holds a few counts of this clonotype. The chain employs TRBV5-1 and TRBJ1-1, with TRBD1 as a possible D gene (6 bases). Trimming shortened V by 3 bases and J by 10 bases, and 19 bases separated the two germline ends. The CDR3 loop spans 14 amino acids. The germline V gene has CDR1 SGHRS and CDR2 YFSETQ. The CDR3 coding sequence is TGCGCCAGCAGCTCCTCAGACAGGAATTGGGCAGCTTTCTTT. Protein sequence: CASSSSDRNWAAFF.

The chain couples TRBV6-1 to TRBJ1-5, with a possible D match to TRBD1 (5 bases). The CDR3 contains 14 residues. V gave up 8 bases and J gave up 4 bases, with 15 bases separating them. The V gene's germline CDR1 is MNHNS and CDR2 SASEGT. The CDR3 bases are TGTGCCAGCCAGGGAGGAAGTGAAAATCAGCCCCAGCATTTT. Amino acid sequence: CASQGGSENQPQHF.

This clonotype has just a few counts. The chain links TRBV19 to TRBJ1-5, with 10 nucleotides matching TRBD1. Germline V CDR1 and CDR2: LNHDA, SQIVND (reference sequence). The CDR3 is 15 amino acids. The J segment lost 2 bases and the V segment lost 8 bases, leaving 6 bases of the junction unmatched. The CDR3 spells CASQRGTGGNQPQHF. DNA of the CDR3: TGTGCCAGTCAGAGAGGGACAGGGGGCAATCAGCCCCAGCATTTT.

This clonotype has ten or more counts. This chain connects TRBV7-2 to TRBJ1-4; the D is unclear. V dropped 5 bases and J dropped 2 bases, with 6 bases sitting between them. The CDR3 spans 13 residues. CDR1 and CDR2 from the germline V gene are SGHTA and FQGNSA. In nucleotides, the CDR3 is TGTGCCAGCAGCCGGCGGACTAATGAAAAACTGTTTTTT. Its protein is CASSRRTNEKLFF. The full variable domain, its missing parts supplied by reference TRBV7-2 and TRBJ1-4, is GAGVSQSPSNKVTEKGKDVELRCDPISGHTALYWYRQSLGQGLEFLIYFQGNSAPDKSGLPSDRFSAERTGGSVSTLTIQRTQQEDSAVYLCASSRRTNEKLFFGSGTQLSVL.

The table lists this clonotype with a few counts. The chain joins TRBV7-9 to TRBJ2-7; TRBD1 or TRBD2 may be the D gene (7 bases each). The CDR3 is 14 residues long. CDR1 is SEHNR and CDR2 is FQNEAQ in the germline V gene (reference sequence). V was shortened by 4 bases and J by 5 bases, with 15 bases between the two germline ends. For the CDR3, the DNA is TGTGCCAGCAGCTCCCAGTCAGGGGGGGACGAGCAGTACTTC. This sequence encodes CASSSQSGGDEQYF.

J is TRBJ2-3 and V is TRBV7-8, with D possibly TRBD2 on 6 matching bases. CDR1 is SGHVS, CDR2 FQNEAQ, per germline. The ends were cut back, 6 bases at V and 10 bases at J, with 11 bases in the middle. CDR3 size: 11 residues. DNA for the CDR3: TGTGCCAGCAGATCTGGAGGGGCGCAGTATTTT. Encoded protein: CASRSGGAQYF.

The CDR3 spells CASSYTTPYEQYF. Here the CDR3 DNA reads TGTGCCAGCAGTTACACAACCCCCTACGAGCAGTACTTC. The rearrangement links TRBV6-2 or TRBV6-3 to TRBJ2-7; D is unresolved. The V and J ends lost 2 bases and 2 bases respectively, with 7 bases between them. CDR1 MNHEY and CDR2 SVGEGT come from the germline V gene. This CDR3 comprises 13 residues.

The rearrangement uses TRBV5-1 and TRBJ2-4; 7 bases are a match to TRBD2. The CDR3 spans 13 residues. V lost 3 bases and J lost 3; bases outside the gene matches: 0. Germline V gene data show CDR1 as SGHRS and CDR2 as YFSETQ. As DNA, the CDR3 is TGCGCCAGCAGCTCGGGAGGCAAAAACATTCAGTACTTC. Translating it yields CASSSGGKNIQYF.

V is TRBV7-2 and J is TRBJ1-1, with a tentative D call TRBD1 (5 bases). Trimming stripped 3 bases from V and 2 bases from J, with 10 bases between. This CDR3 is built from 14 residues. Germline CDR1 and CDR2: SGHTA and FQGNSA. The CDR3 region has the DNA TGTGCCAGCAGCTTCGCTCGGGGCAACACTGAAGCTTTCTTT. Amino acid sequence: CASSFARGNTEAFF.

This clonotype was found a few times. The rearrangement joins TRBV4-1 to TRBJ2-2; D not resolved. CDR1 and CDR2 from the germline V gene are MGHRA and YSYEKL. V was cut by 0 bases and J by 6 bases, with 14 bases left in between. This CDR3 has 16 residues. The CDR3 here is CASSQDMGIRAGELFF. CDR3 in DNA: TGCGCCAGCAGCCAAGACATGGGGATAAGGGCCGGGGAGCTGTTTTTT.

The genes are TRBV12-3 or TRBV12-4 and TRBJ1-1; D unresolved. The V end lost 4 bases, the J end lost 1 base, and 10 bases lay between the germline ends. This CDR3 is 14 amino acids long. Written as DNA, the CDR3 is TGTGCCAGCAGTTCCCAGGTTCCGAACACTGAAGCTTTCTTT. This gives the protein CASSSQVPNTEAFF.

This clonotype appeared a few times. The gene calls are TRBV7-9 and TRBJ1-6; D is uncertain. V was shortened by 8 bases and J by 4 bases, with 18 bases between the two germline ends. The length of the CDR3 is 16 residues. Germline loops: CDR1 SEHNR, CDR2 FQNEAQ (reference sequence). The CDR3 protein is CASSIDGGTYNSPLHF. CDR3 coding DNA: TGTGCCAGCTCTATCGACGGAGGAACTTATAATTCACCCCTCCACTTT.

This chain's CDR3 is CASSPDSGAQYF. The DNA for the CDR3 is TGTGCCAGCAGCCCTGACTCGGGGGCCCAGTACTTC. The chain uses TRBV7-9 and TRBJ2-5, with TRBD2 as a possible D gene (6 bases). The CDR3 has 12 amino acids. CDR1 and CDR2 from the germline V gene are SEHNR and FQNEAQ (reference sequence). The V end lost 5 bases, the J end lost 9 bases, and 13 bases lay between the germline ends.

This clonotype turned up a few times. V is TRBV15 and J is TRBJ2-1; TRBD2 matches 7 bases. The CDR3 has 17 amino acids. The germline CDR1 and CDR2 sequences are LNHNV and YYDKDF (reference sequence). The V gene end was trimmed by 0 bases and the J gene end by 4 bases; junction bases not matched to a gene: 9. CDR3 coding DNA: TGTGCCACCAGCAGAGATCCGGCGGGAGTAATTTACAATGAGCAGTTCTTC. Translated, it gives CATSRDPAGVIYNEQFF.

CDR3 DNA: TGTGCCAGCAGCCAAGATCGGACAGGGGTTGGAGACACTGAAGCTTTCTTT. Translation gives CASSQDRTGVGDTEAFF. V and J are TRBV3-1 and TRBJ1-1; 9 bases are shared with TRBD1. With 0 bases clipped from V and 3 bases from J, the junction kept 8 bases outside the gene matches. CDR3 length: 17 amino acids. From germline, CDR1 is LGHDT and CDR2 YNNKEL (reference sequence).

J is TRBJ2-5 and V is TRBV20-1; 8 positions agree with TRBD2. With V trimmed by 0 bases and J by 4 bases, 7 bases remained unmatched. The CDR3 is 15 residues long. Germline loops: CDR1 DFQATT, CDR2 SNEGSKA (reference sequence). This chain's CDR3 is CSARDAQRGIETQYF. The CDR3, as DNA: TGCAGTGCTAGAGACGCCCAGCGGGGGATAGAGACCCAGTACTTC.

The rearrangement joins TRBV7-9 to TRBJ2-7; the D gene is possibly TRBD2 (6 bases). The CDR3 length is 14 residues. CDR1 and CDR2 (germline): SEHNR, FQNEAQ (reference sequence). The germline V and J ends were trimmed by 1 base and 3 bases, with 10 bases remaining between them. The CDR3 reads CASSLGRGLYEQYF. DNA of the CDR3: TGTGCCAGCAGCTTAGGGAGGGGCCTCTACGAGCAGTACTTC. The full variable domain, with the rest looked up from reference TRBV7-9 and TRBJ2-7, is DTGVSQNPRHKITKRGQNVTFRCDPISEHNRLYWYRQTLGQGPEFLTYFQNEAQLEKSRLLSDRFSAERPKGSFSTLEIQRTEQGDSAMYLCASSLGRGLYEQYFGPGTRLTVT.

This chain links TRBV27 with TRBJ2-1, with D tentatively TRBD1 (5 bases). The CDR3 loop spans 15 amino acids. V lost 3 bases, J lost 2 bases, and 11 bases lay in between. Germline V gene lookup returns CDR1 MNHEY and CDR2 SMNVEV (reference sequence). The CDR3 loop reads CASSFLDRAYNEQFF. As DNA, the CDR3 is TGTGCCAGCAGTTTTCTCGACAGAGCCTACAATGAGCAGTTCTTC.

This clonotype has only a few counts. This rearrangement joins TRBV2 to TRBJ1-2; D gene uncertain. The V gene's germline CDR1 is SNHLY and CDR2 FYNNEI. This CDR3 has 13 amino acids. V was clipped by 10 bases and J by 7 bases, with 19 bases between them. The CDR3 nucleotides read TGTGCCACCCGATTCGTGGTTCGCGGTGGCTACACCTTC. Residues: CATRFVVRGGYTF.

V and J are TRBV6-6 and TRBJ1-4; tentative D call: TRBD1 (5 bases). Germline V CDR1 and CDR2: MNHNY, SVGAGI (reference sequence). The CDR3 consists of 14 residues. Trimming cost V 2 bases and J 10 bases, with 14 bases left between them. The CDR3 reads CASSYDEGRGKLFF. The CDR3 DNA reads TGTGCCAGCAGTTACGACGAGGGGAGAGGAAAACTGTTTTTT.